This T cell receptor (beta chain) was documented in a study of cytomegalovirus exposure and HLA in healthy donors. With regard to this clone: Its matching antigen is unknown.

Trimming pared 0 bases from V and 1 base from J, leaving 9 bases between. From germline, CDR1 is LNHNV and CDR2 YYDKDF (reference sequence). The CDR3 covers 15 residues. PCR was performed using 60 Vbeta and 13 Jbeta primers. Here immunoSEQ multiplex PCR was the method, and the copy in TCRdb shows in-frame clones only, minus some. The table has more than 90,000 clones, around 80% seen once. Findings and limits, study-wide: Sequences of the TCR beta chain were said to predict the HLA-A and HLA-B alleles of most subjects accurately. Fewer N-insertions (relative to the approximately 700-donor mean) were reportedly seen in an Asian-associated ancestry cluster in a later analysis.

The sequencing sample was made of PBMCs. This clonotype was sampled from a human donor in good health. The chain couples TRBV15 to TRBJ1-1; D remains ambiguous. The CDR3 loop is CATSRERLSNTEAFF. CDR3 DNA sequence: TGTGCCACCAGCAGAGAACGACTGTCGAACACTGAAGCTTTCTTT.